This T cell receptor beta chain derives from a study of blood T cell repertoires in COVID-19. Study information: Samples of COVID-19 (acute and convalescent) were obtained from the United States, Italy and Spain. PBMCs, B-cell-depleted T cells, or T cells provided the cDNA or gDNA that made up the material.

The sample holds a few counts of this clone. Data came from immunoSEQ multiplex PCR; TCRdb stores just in-frame clones and leaves some out. The data show hundreds of thousands of clones, approximately 85% seen once. Trimming took 0 bases from V and 0 from J, leaving 12 bases between them. Germline V gene lookup returns CDR1 MNHEY and CDR2 SVGAGI. The CDR3 is 16 residues long. The rearrangement joins TRBV6-5 to TRBJ2-7, with a possible D match to TRBD1 (6 bases). Sequences were obtained from peripheral blood. This TCR was recovered from a middle-aged man with COVID-19, enrolled during active disease. This chain's CDR3 is CASSYSKIQGSYEQYF. The CDR3 bases are TGTGCCAGCAGTTACTCGAAAATACAGGGCTCCTACGAGCAGTACTTC.